The T cell receptor (beta chain) described here comes from a study of Graves' ophthalmopathy and Graves' hyperthyroidism. A word on this clonotype: The antigen is unknown.

Overall study findings and caveats: Blood also contained most of the expanded thyroid clonotypes above 0.001 frequency.

Serum thyroxine and TRAb, along with clinical symptoms, thyroid ultrasound and orbital computed tomography, were what diagnosis relied on. Transcripts of RNA were the source for amplifying TCR beta CDR3 regions. HTBI primers served in a first-round RT-PCR, which a second-round multiplex PCR followed. TCRdb itself ran the multiplex PCR reads through MiXCR, one entry per CDR3 protein. The sample has hundreds of thousands of distinct CDR3 sequences, 22% seen once. From germline, CDR1 is SGHRS and CDR2 YFSETQ. The CDR3 has 15 amino acids. The V gene lost 2 bases and the J gene lost 1 base, with 12 bases spanning the gap.

The material sequenced was peripheral blood. The V gene is TRBV5-1, the J gene TRBJ1-1, with D perhaps matching TRBD1 (5 bases). This receptor was taken from a young woman with stable Graves' hyperthyroidism. Some clones in this sample may be carry-over from other donors' samples. The chain's CDR3 is CASSFLGLRNTEAFF. In DNA, the CDR3 is TGCGCCAGCAGCTTTCTGGGACTCCGGAACACTGAAGCTTTCTTT.